The 2 T cell receptor beta chains in this list originate from one sample, sequenced in a study of T cell responses to AZD1222 COVID-19 vaccine (dated by TCRdb to 2020 to 2022). The library came from the immunoSEQ multiplex PCR assay. Not all clones reach the TCRdb copy of this immuneACCESS table, which keeps in-frame sequences only. Checked studies attribute under half of the gap to unresolved V genes and leave the rest unexplained. Present in this sample are approximately 170,000 clones, more than 85% of which were seen just once. The top ten hold approximately 4% of the sample. This specimen's time point label, interpreted: baseline before first vaccination. The source was peripheral blood, collected on day 0 of AZD1222 vaccination. The source of these receptors is an adult in good health.

The chain employs TRBV5-4 and TRBJ2-1; 10 nucleotides agree with TRBD2. Germline CDR1 is SGHNT and CDR2 is YYREEE (reference sequence). The CDR3 runs 15 residues. V gave up 7 bases and J gave up 1 base; unmatched junction bases: 5. CDR3 nucleotides: TGTGCCAGCGGGGATAGCGGGAGGTCCTACAATGAGCAGTTCTTC. Translation gives CASGDSGRSYNEQFF.

Details on this clone: At one end, the junction sequence differs from germline, possibly due to a read error. The chain combines TRBV10-3 with TRBJ2-1; TRBD2 aligns across 11 bases. The CDR3 sequence is 17 residues long. The germline gives CDR1 ENHRY, CDR2 SYGVKD. In DNA, the CDR3 is TGCGCCATCAGTGGTACTAGCGGGAGTGGCTCCTACAATGAGCAGTTCTTC. Translation: CAISGTSGSGSYNEQFF.